The entry below describes one T cell receptor beta chain. Its matching antigen is unknown. The data are from a study of T cell responses to AZD1222 COVID-19 vaccine. CDR3 length: 13 residues. V lost 3 bases to trimming and J lost 0 bases, with 3 bases between them. The germline V gene has CDR1 SGHAT and CDR2 FQNNGV. Some clones are missing from TCRdb's copy, which holds only in-frame ones; the method was immunoSEQ multiplex PCR. In the table there are fewer than 200,000 clones, roughly nine tenths of which are singletons. Findings and caveats of the study: Donors, mostly white British, included more females; clonal diversity was possibly underestimated.

This specimen consisted of peripheral blood, obtained on day 0 of AZD1222 vaccination. The chain couples TRBV11-2 to TRBJ2-1; no clear D gene. The sequence derives from an adult in good health. The CDR3 DNA reads as TGTGCCAGCAGCTTGGTCTCCTACAATGAGCAGTTCTTC. It encodes CASSLVSYNEQFF.